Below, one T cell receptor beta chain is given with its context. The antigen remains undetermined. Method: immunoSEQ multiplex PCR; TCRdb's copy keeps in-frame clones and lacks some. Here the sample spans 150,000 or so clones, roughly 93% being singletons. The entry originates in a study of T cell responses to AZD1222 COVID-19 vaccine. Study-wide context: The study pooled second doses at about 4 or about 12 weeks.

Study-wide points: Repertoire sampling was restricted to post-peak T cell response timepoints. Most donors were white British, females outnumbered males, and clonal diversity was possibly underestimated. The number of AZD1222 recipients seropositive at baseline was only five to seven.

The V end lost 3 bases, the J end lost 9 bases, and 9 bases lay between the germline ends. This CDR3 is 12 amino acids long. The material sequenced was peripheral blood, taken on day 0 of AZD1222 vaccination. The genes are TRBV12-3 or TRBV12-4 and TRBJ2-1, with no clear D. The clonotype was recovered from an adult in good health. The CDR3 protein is CASSLKVGEQFF. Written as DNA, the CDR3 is TGTGCCAGCAGTTTGAAGGTTGGTGAGCAGTTCTTC.